The clone carrying this T cell receptor beta chain has a count of ten or more. What it binds is unknown. Molecules of cDNA were individually given unique molecular identifiers that were attached to them. From the 5' RACE reads, TCRdb called clonotypes with MiXCR, one entry per CDR3 protein. The sample comprises 30,000 to 40,000 distinct CDR3 sequences, over 9% of which are singletons, and approximately 13% rests with the top ten. This sample stems from a study of early T cells in non-severe SARS-CoV-2 infection. Study-level background: Sequenced bulk RNA came from whole blood that was unsorted, and chains were unpaired. Overall study findings and caveats: Matching against VDJdb likely underestimated virus-specific expansions, favoring anti-spike CD8.

The CDR3 extends over 13 amino acids. The germline V gene has CDR1 KGHSH and CDR2 LQKENI. Trimming removed 4 bases at V and 0 bases at J, with 6 bases between. V and J are TRBV18 and TRBJ1-2; D remains ambiguous. The receptor comes from an adult who was a healthcare worker with PCR-confirmed SARS-CoV-2 infection or an uninfected control (not recorded which). The sample was whole blood. The CDR3: CASSQDANYGYTF. CDR3 DNA: TGTGCCAGCTCACAGGACGCTAACTATGGCTACACCTTC.